Each of the 25 T cell receptor beta chains below was sequenced from the same sample in a study of PD-1 blockade in classical Hodgkin lymphoma. Using immunoSEQ multiplex PCR, the repertoire was profiled, and TCRdb retains in-frame clones only, with some absent. The repertoire has more than 8,000 clones, 82% of them found once; the top ten carry approximately 26%. Time point indicated: cycle 4 day 1 (C4D1), after less than 7 weeks of nivolumab. Every patient had relapsed following autologous stem cell transplantation, and cohorts differed in brentuximab vedotin exposure. The CD8+ T cells came from thawed PBMCs through magnetic negative selection. Sequencing was performed on CD8+ T cells from blood, taken before the fourth cycle of nivolumab. The origin of the receptors is a human donor with classical Hodgkin lymphoma.

This clone is medium-sized within its sample. The V and J genes are TRBV5-1 and TRBJ2-3; D unresolved. The V end was cut by 7 bases, the J end by 2 bases, with 20 bases between. Germline CDR1 SGHRS, CDR2 YFSETQ. This CDR3 comprises 16 residues. CDR3 sequence: CASRVFGYRSTDTQYF. CDR3 sequence (DNA): TGCGCCAGCCGGGTGTTCGGGTATAGGTCCACAGATACGCAGTATTTT. Drawing the rest from reference TRBV5-1 and TRBJ2-3, the complete variable domain is KAGVTQTPRYLIKTRGQQVTLSCSPISGHRSVSWYQQTPGQGLQFLFEYFSETQRNKGNFPGRFSGRQFSNSRSEMNVSTLELGDSALYLCASRVFGYRSTDTQYFGPGTRLTVL.

CDR3 bases: TGTGCCAGCAGTTCTTTGGGTGAAGGCCAGCATTTT. Its translation: CASSSLGEGQHF. This rearrangement joins TRBV7-9 to TRBJ1-5, with D unclear. Germline V gene sequence: CDR1 SEHNR, CDR2 FQNEAQ (reference sequence). The CDR3 runs 12 residues. V was trimmed by 6 bases and J by 12 bases, leaving 15 bases between them. The variable domain in full, with the rest retrieved from reference TRBV7-9 and TRBJ1-5, is DTGVSQNPRHKITKRGQNVTFRCDPISEHNRLYWYRQTLGQGPEFLTYFQNEAQLEKSRLLSDRFSAERPKGSFSTLEIQRTEQGDSAMYLCASSSLGEGQHFGDGTRLSIL.

Here the CDR3 DNA reads TGTGCCAGCAGCCCACGGGGGGCCTACGAGCAGTACTTC. It codes for CASSPRGAYEQYF. The J gene is TRBJ2-7, the V gene TRBV13; 7 nucleotides agree with TRBD2. The CDR3 is made up of 13 amino acids. Trimming took 5 bases from V and 2 from J; bases not matched to a gene: 3. CDR1 is PRHDT, CDR2 FYEKMQ, per germline (reference sequence).

J is TRBJ2-1 and V is TRBV9; the match to TRBD2 covers 10 bases. The J segment lost 8 bases and the V segment lost 0 bases, leaving 5 bases of the junction unmatched. In germline, CDR1 is SGDLS, CDR2 YYNGEE. CDR3 size: 15 residues. The CDR3 region has the DNA TGTGCCAGCAGCGTAGCTGGGACTAGCGCCGATGAGCAGTTCTTC. Protein sequence: CASSVAGTSADEQFF.

The J gene is TRBJ1-5, the V gene TRBV10-2; TRBD1 is a possible D gene (6 bases). V was pared by 6 bases and J by 2 bases, with 14 bases between. CDR3 length: 15 residues. In germline, CDR1 is WSHSY, CDR2 SAAADI. The CDR3 region has the DNA TGCGCCAGCAGAACGACAGGAGGCGGCAATCAGCCCCAGCATTTT. Its translation: CASRTTGGGNQPQHF.

The gene calls are TRBV6-5 and TRBJ2-5; possibly TRBD2 for D (7 bases). V was cut by 2 bases and J by 7 bases, with 14 bases left in between. The germline V gene encodes CDR1 MNHEY and CDR2 SVGAGI. The CDR3 consists of 14 residues. The CDR3 protein is CASSYTGGLGTQYF. Written as DNA, the CDR3 is TGTGCCAGCAGTTACACGGGGGGCCTCGGGACCCAGTACTTC.

J is TRBJ2-1 and V is TRBV27; D might be TRBD1 (6 bases). Trimming cost V 3 bases and J 3 bases, with 9 bases left between them. Germline assignment: CDR1 MNHEY and CDR2 SMNVEV (reference sequence). This CDR3 contains 14 residues. CDR3 nucleotides: TGTGCCAGCAGTTTCGTGGACAGCTACAATGAGCAGTTCTTC. It is translated as CASSFVDSYNEQFF.

The chain links TRBV7-9 to TRBJ2-1; no definite D call. CDR1 is SEHNR, CDR2 FQNEAQ, per germline (reference sequence). The CDR3 contains 12 residues. Trimming left V 5 bases short and J 4 bases short, with 6 bases between. CDR3 bases: TGTGCCAGCAGCACCAGTTACAATGAGCAGTTCTTC. This codes for CASSTSYNEQFF.

This sequence joins TRBV9 and TRBJ2-2; 8 positions agree with TRBD2. Trimming cost V 0 bases and J 0 bases; bases outside gene matches: 4. The length of the CDR3 is 17 residues. Germline V gene data show CDR1 as SGDLS and CDR2 as YYNGEE. The CDR3 spells CASSVVAGGANTGELFF. The CDR3 nucleotides are TGTGCCAGCAGCGTAGTGGCGGGGGGCGCGAACACCGGGGAGCTGTTTTTT.

The chain has TRBV28 and TRBJ1-2; 8 bases are shared with TRBD1. V gave up 2 bases and J gave up 3 bases; unmatched junction bases: 2. Per the germline V gene, CDR1 is MDHEN and CDR2 is SYDVKM. The CDR3 spans 14 residues. The CDR3 region is CASSLIRGHYGYTF. The CDR3 nucleotides are TGTGCCAGCAGTTTAATCAGGGGGCACTATGGCTACACCTTC.

The gene calls are TRBV5-1 and TRBJ1-2; D remains unclear. V lost 0 bases to trimming and J lost 5 bases, with 17 bases between them. CDR1 and CDR2 from the germline V gene are SGHRS and YFSETQ. This CDR3 region has 16 residues. The CDR3 region is CASSLEFQTRIYGYTF. The CDR3 nucleotides are TGCGCCAGCAGCTTGGAATTTCAGACACGGATTTATGGCTACACCTTC.

The rearrangement uses TRBV5-8 and TRBJ2-7, with D unclear. This CDR3 has 14 amino acids. Germline-derived CDR1 and CDR2 are SGHTS and YDEGEE. Trimming shortened V by 0 bases and J by 3 bases, and 10 bases separated the two germline ends. DNA of the CDR3: TGTGCCAGCAGCTTGGACTTGAGTTACTACGAGCAGTACTTC. Amino acid sequence: CASSLDLSYYEQYF.

The chain joins TRBV7-6 to TRBJ1-2; D might be TRBD1 (5 bases). Germline V gene data show CDR1 as SGHVS and CDR2 as FNYEAQ. The CDR3 is 15 amino acids. V was cut by 1 base and J by 5 bases, with 14 bases left in between. This CDR3 reads CASSLGRDRTYGYTF. As DNA, the CDR3 is TGTGCCAGCAGCTTAGGTCGTGACAGAACTTATGGCTACACCTTC.

The genes are TRBV11-3 and TRBJ2-3; weak D call: TRBD1 (6 bases). Deletions cut 5 bases from V and 9 bases from J, with 21 bases between. This CDR3 has 15 residues. The germline CDR1 and CDR2 sequences are SGHNT and YENEEA. The CDR3 loop is CASSRFDEQGDTQYF. CDR3 nucleotide sequence: TGTGCCAGCAGCCGTTTCGATGAACAGGGAGACACGCAGTATTTT.

The chain uses TRBV27 and TRBJ1-2, with unresolved D. CDR1 MNHEY and CDR2 SMNVEV come from the germline V gene (reference sequence). V was pared by 1 base and J by 4 bases, with 16 bases between. There are 16 residues in the CDR3. DNA of the CDR3: TGTGCCAGCAGTTTATTTCCGGAGGGCCGGAGCTATGGCTACACCTTC. This sequence encodes CASSLFPEGRSYGYTF.

The chain is built from TRBV7-9 and TRBJ2-3, with a possible D match to TRBD1 (6 bases). CDR3 length: 19 residues. Looked up from germline, CDR1 is SEHNR and CDR2 is FQNEAQ (reference sequence). Deletions cut 0 bases from V and 5 bases from J, with 24 bases between. The chain's CDR3 is CASSLARRLQGQLEDTQYF. In nucleotides, the CDR3 is TGTGCCAGCAGCTTAGCGCGGAGGCTACAGGGTCAATTGGAAGATACGCAGTATTTT.

J is TRBJ2-7 and V is TRBV10-2; no reliable D call. The germline V and J ends were trimmed by 5 bases and 2 bases, with 10 bases remaining between them. The germline gives CDR1 WSHSY, CDR2 SAAADI. The CDR3 is 13 amino acids. The CDR3 loop is CASSSDPTYEQYF. The CDR3 region has the DNA TGCGCCAGCAGTTCGGACCCAACCTACGAGCAGTACTTC.

This clone was counted once. The CDR3 loop reads CASSLTGPERGYTF. For the CDR3, the DNA is TGTGCCAGCAGCTTAACAGGGCCGGAGAGGGGCTACACCTTC. V gene TRBV5-5 combines with J gene TRBJ1-2; D is possibly TRBD1 (6 bases). The CDR3 is 14 residues long. The V end lost 2 bases, the J end lost 8 bases, and 16 bases lay between the germline ends. Germline CDR1 SGHKS, CDR2 YYEKEE (reference sequence).

The V and J genes are TRBV6-4 and TRBJ2-1, with 15 nucleotides matching TRBD2. The V gene's germline CDR1 is MRHNA and CDR2 SNTAGT. V gave up 2 bases and J gave up 10 bases; unmatched junction bases: 3. The length of the CDR3 is 15 residues. DNA of the CDR3: TGTGCCAGCAGTGACCGGACTAGCGGGGGGGCCGAGCAGTTCTTC. It translates to CASSDRTSGGAEQFF.

The chain uses TRBV27 and TRBJ2-5; no clear D gene. V gave up 0 bases and J gave up 1 base, with 3 bases separating them. Germline assignment: CDR1 MNHEY and CDR2 SMNVEV (reference sequence). The CDR3 covers 13 residues. CDR3: CASSLSSQETQYF. For the CDR3, the DNA is TGTGCCAGCAGTTTATCCTCCCAAGAGACCCAGTACTTC.

This clone was detected once. The chain employs TRBV6-1 and TRBJ2-7; D not certain. There are 15 residues in the CDR3. The germline V gene has CDR1 MNHNS and CDR2 SASEGT. V lost 2 bases and J lost 0, with 11 bases in between. The CDR3 region is CASSELRTGSYEQYF. The DNA of the CDR3 is TGTGCCAGCAGTGAACTGAGGACGGGCTCCTACGAGCAGTACTTC.

The chain uses TRBV7-9 and TRBJ2-7, with D unresolved. The CDR3 contains 13 residues. Trimming removed 9 bases from V and 3 bases from J, with 15 bases in between. CDR1 and CDR2 from the germline V gene are SEHNR and FQNEAQ (reference sequence). CDR3 nucleotides: TGTGCCAGTTCGGGCCGGCCCGTCTACGAGCAGTACTTC. Translated, it gives CASSGRPVYEQYF.

This clone has only one observation. The rearrangement uses TRBV7-2 and TRBJ2-7, with D uncertain. The length of the CDR3 is 15 residues. V gave up 6 bases and J gave up 0 bases, with 15 bases separating them. From germline, CDR1 is SGHTA and CDR2 FQGNSA. CDR3 protein: CASSFYDLISYEQYF. CDR3 DNA sequence: TGTGCCAGCAGTTTCTACGACCTCATCTCCTACGAGCAGTACTTC.

The gene calls are TRBV11-2 and TRBJ2-7; D possibly corresponds to TRBD2 (6 bases). V lost 3 bases and J lost 6, with 12 bases in between. Germline loops: CDR1 SGHAT, CDR2 FQNNGV. The CDR3 spans 13 residues. CDR3 residues: CASSFSGVGEQYF. The CDR3 coding sequence is TGTGCCAGCAGCTTTTCGGGGGTAGGCGAGCAGTACTTC.

This chain uses TRBV6-5 with TRBJ2-5, with D tentatively TRBD2 (6 bases). The germline V and J ends were trimmed by 5 bases and 3 bases, with 13 bases remaining between them. The CDR3 contains 14 residues. Per the germline V gene, CDR1 is MNHEY and CDR2 is SVGAGI. The CDR3 sequence: CASSPGTFEETQYF. The DNA of the CDR3 is TGTGCCAGCAGTCCCGGGACTTTCGAAGAGACCCAGTACTTC.